The TCR beta chain described here comes from a study of low-dose radiotherapy and immunotherapy resistance in tumors. Primers used for first-strand cDNA, a TRAV- and TRBV-specific set, covered both alpha and beta chains. For amplifying TCRs, the PCR ran for approximately 18 cycles with Phusion, which was used together with a constant-region primer and the adapter on the V primers. Each CDR3 protein gets one entry after TCRdb re-called the reads with MiXCR. The repertoire consists of tens of thousands of distinct CDR3 sequences, with more than 20% occurring once and the leading ten covering about 13%. Specified time point: after trial treatment. The sample's treatment: LDRT plus nivolumab, ipilimumab, low-dose cyclophosphamide and aspirin (RACIN trial). Patients deemed eligible presented with advanced solid tumors lacking tumor-infiltrating lymphocytes. This clonotype was observed many times. CDR1 and CDR2 (germline): LNHDA, SQIVND (reference sequence). V lost 5 bases, J lost 3 bases, and 6 bases stayed unmatched. This CDR3 contains 15 residues.

This chain connects TRBV19 to TRBJ2-2; 7 nucleotides match TRBD1. The receptor comes from a female donor with ovarian cancer. The starting material was PBMCs, obtained after low-dose radiotherapy plus immunotherapy. CDR3 sequence: CASSPRDSYTGELFF. CDR3 nucleotide sequence: TGTGCCAGTAGTCCCCGGGACAGCTACACCGGGGAGCTGTTTTTT.